This T cell receptor beta chain was found in a study of blood T cells in healthy people across ages. Isolation per sample recovered at least 7 million PBMCs. The CDR3 consists of 14 residues. Germline CDR1 and CDR2: MNHEY and SVGAGI. Trimming shortened V by 4 bases and J by 2 bases, and 12 bases separated the two germline ends. Comments on this clonotype: Its matching antigen is unknown.

PCR was performed a second time for about 7 to 12 cycles using a sample-barcoded 5' primer and a J-beta primer mix. TCRdb called the 5' RACE reads again in MiXCR, with one record for every CDR3 protein. In the table there are about 1.4 million distinct CDR3 sequences, 59% of which are singletons. Study-wide results and caveats: A greater number of naive CD4+ cells and higher diversity distinguished long-lived donors from aged donors. A roughly linear age-dependent decrease characterized TCR beta diversity per million T cells.

V usage is TRBV6-5 and J usage is TRBJ2-7, with D possibly TRBD1 on 5 matching bases. This clonotype was obtained from a man younger than 35 in good health. The sequenced sample was blood. This CDR3 reads CASSSSTATYEQYF. The CDR3 DNA reads as TGTGCCAGCAGTTCCTCGACAGCCACCTACGAGCAGTACTTC.